The clone carrying this T cell receptor (beta chain) has only one observation. The sample belongs to a study of blood T cell repertoires in COVID-19. Study-wide context: The samples span acute and convalescent COVID-19 from the United States, Italy and Spain. PBMCs, B-cell-depleted T cells, or T cells provided the cDNA or gDNA that made up the material.

The CDR3 runs 19 residues. Germline CDR1 and CDR2: LGHDT and YNNKEL (reference sequence). Trimming removed 1 base from V and 3 bases from J; junction bases left unmatched: 14. Study processing details: Scientists estimated how many nucleated cells there were by amplifying reference gene primers. The repertoire was sequenced with immunoSEQ multiplex PCR; TCRdb's copy has only in-frame clones and lacks some. Clone size and the V and J calls come from that table; the DNA yielded D and trimming. The data contain fewer than 500,000 clones, more than 85% of them singletons. This clonotype was sampled from a woman aged 25 to 45 with acute or convalescent COVID-19. Material for sequencing was peripheral blood. The gene calls are TRBV3-1 (or the pseudogene TRBV3-2) and TRBJ2-3; 9 bases map to TRBD2. The DNA for the CDR3 is TGTGCCAGCAGCCAAGGTCGGGGGGCGTCTAGCGGGGCAACAGATACGCAGTATTTT. Its protein product is CASSQGRGASSGATDTQYF.